These T cell receptor beta chains were read from a single sample in a study of T cell responses to AZD1222 COVID-19 vaccine. Assay used: immunoSEQ multiplex PCR; TCRdb lists only in-frame clones, some missing. This table holds 130,000 or so clones, over 90% found once. Sequenced here: peripheral blood, sampled on day 0 of AZD1222 vaccination. The receptors stem from an adult in good health. The CDR3 runs from the conserved cysteine through the conserved F or W. A D gene is named only where the DNA matches it firmly. Size values are once, few and many counts, or a class for expanded clones, and some rows have none.

V gene: TRBV27; D gene: .; clone size: once; J gene: TRBJ2-1; CDR3 protein: CASSPQLGGKFF; CDR3 DNA: TGTGCCAGCAGTCCCCAACTAGGGGGGAAGTTCTTC
V gene: TRBV6-1; D gene: .; clone size: .; J gene: TRBJ1-4; CDR3 protein: CASSEREKLFF; CDR3 DNA: TGTGCCAGCAGTGAGAGAGAAAAACTGTTTTTT
V gene: TRBV18; D gene: .; clone size: .; J gene: TRBJ2-5; CDR3 protein: CASSPGVWGLNQETQYF; CDR3 DNA: TGTGCCAGCTCACCAGGAGTGTGGGGGCTTAACCAAGAGACCCAGTACTTC
V gene: TRBV6-2/TRBV6-3; D gene: .; clone size: .; J gene: TRBJ2-5; CDR3 protein: CASSYTRNQETQYF; CDR3 DNA: TGTGCCAGCAGTTATACCAGAAACCAAGAGACCCAGTACTTC
V gene: TRBV10-3; D gene: .; clone size: .; J gene: TRBJ1-2; CDR3 protein: CAISEGPRGYGYTF; CDR3 DNA: TGTGCCATCAGTGAAGGGCCCCGGGGCTATGGCTACACCTTC
V gene: TRBV4-1; D gene: .; clone size: few; J gene: TRBJ1-1; CDR3 protein: CASSQDDGGLTEAFF; CDR3 DNA: TGCGCCAGCAGCCAAGATGATGGGGGGCTTACTGAAGCTTTCTTT
V gene: TRBV25-1; D gene: TRBD2; clone size: .; J gene: TRBJ2-3; CDR3 protein: CVRGRALCDTQYF; CDR3 DNA: TGTGTACGGGGGAGGGCTTTATGTGATACGCAGTATTTT
V gene: TRBV5-1; D gene: TRBD2; clone size: .; J gene: TRBJ2-3; CDR3 protein: CASSRSGTSGSDTQYF; CDR3 DNA: TGCGCCAGCAGCCGTAGCGGGACCTCGGGGTCAGATACGCAGTATTTT
V gene: TRBV7-9; D gene: TRBD1; clone size: .; J gene: TRBJ1-2; CDR3 protein: CASSSVGTAYGYTF; CDR3 DNA: TGTGCCAGCAGCTCGGTCGGGACAGCCTATGGCTACACCTTC
V gene: TRBV27; D gene: .; clone size: .; J gene: TRBJ1-4; CDR3 protein: CASKISTNEKLFF; CDR3 DNA: TGTGCCAGCAAAATATCAACTAATGAAAAACTGTTTTTT
V gene: TRBV15; D gene: .; clone size: .; J gene: TRBJ2-7; CDR3 protein: CATSRGGTGTRNFGYEQYF; CDR3 DNA: TGTGCCACCAGCAGAGGTGGTACCGGGACACGGAATTTCGGCTACGAGCAGTACTTC
V gene: TRBV6-5; D gene: TRBD1; clone size: .; J gene: TRBJ1-6; CDR3 protein: CASSSRQGRSPLHF; CDR3 DNA: TGTGCCAGCAGTTCAAGACAGGGCAGATCACCCCTCCACTTT
V gene: TRBV19; D gene: TRBD1; clone size: .; J gene: TRBJ2-7; CDR3 protein: CASSEGTGRPYEQYF; CDR3 DNA: TGTGCCAGTAGTGAGGGGACAGGGCGACCTTACGAGCAGTACTTC
V gene: TRBV10-2; D gene: .; clone size: .; J gene: TRBJ1-1; CDR3 protein: CASSDQGTTAFF; CDR3 DNA: TGCGCCAGCAGTGATCAGGGAACGACAGCTTTCTTT
V gene: TRBV2; D gene: .; clone size: .; J gene: TRBJ1-4; CDR3 protein: CASSWGSYSLGATNEKLFF; CDR3 DNA: TGTGCCAGCAGTTGGGGGAGTTACAGCCTCGGCGCCACTAATGAAAAACTGTTTTTT
V gene: TRBV9; D gene: TRBD1; clone size: .; J gene: TRBJ1-2; CDR3 protein: CASSRQGGDGYTF; CDR3 DNA: TGTGCCAGCAGCCGACAGGGTGGCGATGGCTACACCTTC
V gene: TRBV11-1; D gene: TRBD1; clone size: .; J gene: TRBJ2-7; CDR3 protein: CASSSPGQGLYEQYF; CDR3 DNA: TGTGCCAGCAGCTCACCGGGACAGGGGCTCTACGAGCAGTACTTC
V gene: TRBV19; D gene: .; clone size: .; J gene: TRBJ1-6; CDR3 protein: CASSNGGGSPLHF; CDR3 DNA: TGTGCCAGTAGTAACGGGGGTGGCTCACCCCTCCACTTT
V gene: TRBV4-1; D gene: .; clone size: .; J gene: TRBJ2-7; CDR3 protein: CASSQKRTGWDEQYF; CDR3 DNA: TGCGCCAGCAGCCAGAAACGGACGGGTTGGGACGAGCAGTACTTC
V gene: TRBV18; D gene: .; clone size: .; J gene: TRBJ2-2; CDR3 protein: CASSPLQGSGELFF; CDR3 DNA: TGTGCCAGCTCACCTCTTCAGGGCTCCGGGGAGCTGTTTTTT
V gene: TRBV11-1; D gene: .; clone size: .; J gene: TRBJ2-1; CDR3 protein: CASSRPGMGGQFF; CDR3 DNA: TGTGCCAGCAGCCGCCCCGGGATGGGGGGGCAGTTCTTC
V gene: TRBV28; D gene: TRBD2; clone size: .; J gene: TRBJ2-5; CDR3 protein: CASSRSGRVQETQYF; CDR3 DNA: TGTGCCAGCAGCCGTAGCGGGAGGGTTCAAGAGACCCAGTACTTC
V gene: TRBV30; D gene: TRBD1; clone size: once; J gene: TRBJ1-1; CDR3 protein: CAWCPGQGNTEAFF; CDR3 DNA: TGTGCCTGGTGTCCGGGACAGGGGAACACTGAAGCTTTCTTT
V gene: TRBV5-1; D gene: .; clone size: .; J gene: TRBJ2-1; CDR3 protein: CASRIPYNEQFF; CDR3 DNA: TGCGCCAGCAGGATACCCTACAATGAGCAGTTCTTC
V gene: TRBV19; D gene: .; clone size: .; J gene: TRBJ1-2; CDR3 protein: CASSILRAGGNYGYTF; CDR3 DNA: TGTGCCAGTAGTATTCTCCGGGCCGGGGGAAACTATGGCTACACCTTC
V gene: TRBV18; D gene: .; clone size: .; J gene: TRBJ1-3; CDR3 protein: CASSPPLTLISGNTIYF; CDR3 DNA: TGTGCCAGCTCACCACCGTTAACGCTAATCTCTGGAAACACCATATATTTT
V gene: TRBV2; D gene: .; clone size: .; J gene: TRBJ1-2; CDR3 protein: CASTRTDYGYTF; CDR3 DNA: TGTGCCAGCACCAGGACAGACTATGGCTACACCTTC
V gene: TRBV10-1; D gene: .; clone size: .; J gene: TRBJ2-7; CDR3 protein: CASSESDRREQYF; CDR3 DNA: TGCGCCAGCAGTGAATCCGACAGGCGCGAGCAGTACTTC
V gene: TRBV10-2; D gene: .; clone size: .; J gene: TRBJ1-5; CDR3 protein: CAVSSYKNQPQHF; CDR3 DNA: TGCGCCGTTTCGAGTTACAAAAATCAGCCCCAGCATTTT
V gene: TRBV6-5; D gene: .; clone size: .; J gene: TRBJ1-4; CDR3 protein: CASRQPGLTNEKLFF; CDR3 DNA: TGTGCCAGCAGGCAACCGGGACTGACTAATGAAAAACTGTTTTTT
V gene: TRBV7-3; D gene: .; clone size: .; J gene: TRBJ2-7; CDR3 protein: CASSLTQGGYEQYF; CDR3 DNA: TGTGCCAGCAGCTTAACTCAGGGGGGCTACGAGCAGTACTTC
V gene: TRBV29-1; D gene: .; clone size: .; J gene: TRBJ1-1; CDR3 protein: CSVEVGRTEAFF; CDR3 DNA: TGCAGCGTTGAGGTCGGCCGAACTGAAGCTTTCTTT
V gene: TRBV7-2; D gene: .; clone size: .; J gene: TRBJ1-3; CDR3 protein: CASSSPGDPRSGNTIYF; CDR3 DNA: TGTGCCAGCAGCTCCCCAGGCGATCCCAGGTCTGGAAACACCATATATTTT
V gene: TRBV6-2/TRBV6-3; D gene: .; clone size: .; J gene: TRBJ1-2; CDR3 protein: CASSALYGYTF; CDR3 DNA: TGTGCCAGCAGTGCTCTATATGGCTACACCTTC
V gene: TRBV4-1; D gene: TRBD2; clone size: .; J gene: TRBJ2-3; CDR3 protein: CASSLERGGGADTQYF; CDR3 DNA: TGCGCCAGCAGCCTTGAGCGGGGGGGCGGAGCAGATACGCAGTATTTT
V gene: TRBV15; D gene: TRBD2; clone size: .; J gene: TRBJ2-7; CDR3 protein: CATSRGTSGTYEQYF; CDR3 DNA: TGTGCCACCAGCAGAGGGACTAGCGGAACCTACGAGCAGTACTTC